The rows below give T cell receptor beta chains drawn from one sample of a study of control samples from healthy donors and cancer patients. Only in-frame clones appear in the TCRdb table, and some are missing; sequencing was by immunoSEQ multiplex PCR. Of 91,000 or so clones in the sample, 91% were seen once. Sequences were obtained from blood. These receptors were collected from a woman aged 30 to 39 in good health. The CDR3 runs from the conserved cysteine through the conserved F or W. Fields, in order: clone size, V gene, D gene, CDR3 protein. A D gene is named only where the DNA matches it firmly. The listing skips clone size in some rows; elsewhere it reads once, few, many or a size class.

clone size: NA; V gene: TRBV5-6; D gene: NA; CDR3 protein: CASSLGSGAFF
clone size: NA; V gene: TRBV9; D gene: TRBD2; CDR3 protein: CASSVGTSGGSDTQYF
clone size: NA; V gene: TRBV5-4; D gene: NA; CDR3 protein: CASSPAWGQPLNTEAFF
clone size: NA; V gene: TRBV27; D gene: NA; CDR3 protein: CASRTGLNSNQPQHF
clone size: once; V gene: TRBV29-1; D gene: NA; CDR3 protein: CSVDQTVNTGELFF
clone size: NA; V gene: TRBV10-3; D gene: NA; CDR3 protein: CAIRRGGLNTEAFF
clone size: NA; V gene: TRBV7-8; D gene: NA; CDR3 protein: CASSYDDESEAFF
clone size: NA; V gene: TRBV5-8; D gene: NA; CDR3 protein: CASSFSGSAKNIQYF
clone size: NA; V gene: TRBV11-2; D gene: TRBD2; CDR3 protein: CASTRFTSGYNEQFF
clone size: NA; V gene: TRBV5-1; D gene: NA; CDR3 protein: CATRRDVLTYGQYF